This TCR beta chain comes out of a study of T cells in tumors and immune-related adverse events. The germline gives CDR1 LNHNV, CDR2 YYDKDF (reference sequence). There are 16 residues in the CDR3. J was trimmed by 7 bases and V by 5 bases; bases with no gene match: 12. Generated by immunoSEQ multiplex PCR, the TCRdb table keeps only in-frame clones and is missing some. This table has about 22,000 clones, 90% to 95% appearing once. The clonotype originates from a female donor with metastatic renal cell carcinoma. V usage is TRBV15 and J usage is TRBJ1-4, with 8 nucleotides matching TRBD1. The sequences come from lymph node tissue, collected from a patient treated with anti-PD-1 therapy. Here the CDR3 reads CATSYDFRGRGEKLFF. CDR3 DNA sequence: TGTGCCACCAGCTACGATTTCAGGGGGCGGGGTGAAAAACTGTTTTTT.